The clone carrying this T cell receptor beta chain was observed many times. Its antigen remains unknown. TCRdb ran MiXCR on the reads and lists one entry per CDR3 protein. The table lists fewer than 300,000 distinct CDR3 sequences, 25% of them singletons. These data come from a study of T cell repertoires in cytomegalovirus infection. About the study: Public TCR beta signatures marked donors with CMV infection and the matching HLA.

The CDR3 loop spans 13 amino acids. Trimming took 6 bases from V and 5 from J, leaving 14 bases between them. Germline CDR1 LNHNV, CDR2 YYDKDF (reference sequence). Overall study findings and caveats: The cumulative frequency of public TCR beta families distinguished individuals who carried CMV together with the relevant HLA. Ex vivo responses were dominated by HLA-C-restricted CMV-specific TCR beta clonotypes.

Sample: PBMCs. The chain carries TRBV15 and TRBJ2-7, with D perhaps matching TRBD1 (7 bases). The TCR sequence derives from a human donor in good health (CMV status not recorded). Some clones in this sample may be carry-over from other donors' samples. The CDR3 loop is CATRGQGGDEQYF. The CDR3 region has the DNA TGTGCCACCAGGGGCCAGGGGGGAGACGAGCAGTACTTC.